This T cell receptor beta chain was captured by sequencing in a study of metastatic and nonmetastatic thyroid tumors. At the level of the study: Repertoires of blood and of tissue (tumor or nodule) from malignant and benign thyroid patients were compared.

No treatment of any kind had been given to any patient before thyroid surgery. This clone turned up a few times. What it binds is unknown. In the source study's methods: CDR3 differences across clinicopathological groups were used to build a distant-metastasis classifier for papillary thyroid cancer. TCRdb re-analyzed the PCR reads through MiXCR. It is TCRdb's table, rather than the study itself, that gives the V and J calls and clone size. The sample lists tens of thousands of clones; 24% were seen once. General observations from the study: Reported TCR beta diversity, measured in blood and tumor, was significantly higher for malignant thyroid tumors than for benign nodules.

Germline assignment: CDR1 SEHNR and CDR2 FQNEAQ (reference sequence). Between the trimmed V and J ends, which lost 6 bases and 4 bases, there was a span of 19 bases. This CDR3 spans 15 amino acids. This chain joins TRBV7-9 and TRBJ2-7, with D possibly called TRBD1 or TRBD2 (5 bases each). The TCR was taken from a female donor with papillary thyroid cancer or a benign thyroid nodule (not recorded which). Some clones in this sample may be carry-over from other donors' samples. What was sequenced was tumor tissue. The CDR3 sequence: CASRGETPFSYEQYF. CDR3 nucleotide sequence: TGTGCCAGCAGGGGGGAAACCCCCTTCTCTTACGAGCAGTACTTC.